These 9 T cell receptor beta chains came from one sample sequenced in a study of T cell responses to AZD1222 COVID-19 vaccine. This table comes from immunoSEQ multiplex PCR, and its TCRdb copy is limited to in-frame clones, with some not included. The repertoire holds about 130,000 clones, with about 89% as singletons. The sample here was peripheral blood, taken 28 days after the second AZD1222 dose. All receptors derive from an adult who received the AZD1222 COVID-19 vaccine.

V and J are TRBV19 and TRBJ2-1, with D maybe TRBD1 (6 bases). The CDR3 extends over 13 amino acids. The germline V gene has CDR1 LNHDA and CDR2 SQIVND (reference sequence). With 5 bases removed from V and 6 bases from J, the gap between germline ends came to 11 bases. CDR3 residues: CASSQQGFNEQFF. CDR3 nucleotides: TGTGCCAGTAGTCAACAGGGTTTCAATGAGCAGTTCTTC.

The chain is built from TRBV6-6 and TRBJ1-2; a weak D match, TRBD1 (5 bases). Trimming took 1 base from V and 14 from J, leaving 14 bases between them. Germline loops: CDR1 MNHNY, CDR2 SVGAGI (reference sequence). This CDR3 spans 12 amino acids. The chain's CDR3 is CASSYLSGPRTF. CDR3 in DNA: TGTGCCAGCAGTTACTTGTCGGGACCGAGAACCTTC.

This chain uses TRBV6-2 or TRBV6-3 with TRBJ2-3, with no clear D. CDR3 size: 12 residues. Germline CDR1 reads MNHEY; CDR2 reads SVGEGT. The germline V and J ends were trimmed by 4 bases and 0 bases, with 2 bases remaining between them. CDR3 sequence: CASSLSTDTQYF. The CDR3 DNA reads as TGTGCCAGCAGTTTGAGCACAGATACGCAGTATTTT.

This clone came up once. The chain combines TRBV25-1 with TRBJ1-1, with D possibly matching TRBD1 (5 bases). The CDR3 spans 12 residues. CDR1 is MGHDK and CDR2 is SYGVNS in the germline V gene. Deletions cut 1 base from V and 9 bases from J, with 9 bases between. The CDR3 here is CASSESLGQAFF. CDR3 bases: TGTGCCAGCAGTGAATCCCTGGGGCAAGCTTTCTTT.

The rearrangement uses TRBV4-1 and TRBJ1-4; D not resolved. The CDR3 is 13 residues long. The V end was cut by 4 bases, the J end by 4 bases, with 7 bases between. The germline gives CDR1 MGHRA, CDR2 YSYEKL. The CDR3 is CASSLTLNEKLFF. The CDR3, as DNA: TGCGCCAGCAGCCTTACACTTAATGAAAAACTGTTTTTT.

Here the CDR3 reads CAITRGAVTGELFF. The CDR3 region has the DNA TGTGCCATCACCCGAGGAGCGGTCACCGGGGAGCTGTTTTTT. The rearrangement joins TRBV10-3 to TRBJ2-2, with D perhaps matching TRBD2 (5 bases). CDR3 length equals 14 residues. CDR1 and CDR2 from the germline V gene are ENHRY and SYGVKD. The V end was cut by 7 bases, the J end by 4 bases, with 13 bases between.

The V gene is TRBV29-1, the J gene TRBJ1-2; tentatively, D is TRBD1 (5 bases). Trimming stripped 7 bases from V and 0 bases from J, with 18 bases between. Looked up from germline, CDR1 is SQVTM and CDR2 is ANQGSEA. CDR3 length: 15 amino acids. DNA for the CDR3: TGCAGCGGGTATTCGGGGGTCTCTTCTAACTATGGCTACACCTTC. Translation gives CSGYSGVSSNYGYTF.

The V gene is TRBV7-2, the J gene TRBJ1-5, with D possibly TRBD1 on 5 matching bases. The germline V gene encodes CDR1 SGHTA and CDR2 FQGNSA. Trimming cost V 1 base and J 6 bases, with 7 bases left between them. The CDR3 sequence is 13 residues long. The DNA of the CDR3 is TGTGCCAGCAGCTTAGTCGGGACTCAGCCCCAGCATTTT. This translates into CASSLVGTQPQHF.

The gene calls are TRBV7-3 and TRBJ2-1; 9 nucleotides line up with TRBD1. The CDR3 runs 15 residues. Looked up from germline, CDR1 is SGHTA and CDR2 is FQGTGA. V shed 5 bases, J shed 4 bases, and the junction held 6 bases outside the gene matches. In nucleotides, the CDR3 is TGTGCCAGCAGCAGCGGGACAGGGACTTACAATGAGCAGTTCTTC. Protein product: CASSSGTGTYNEQFF.